The 26 T cell receptor beta chains listed next were all sequenced from one sample in a study of response to subunit inactivated influenza vaccine (dated by TCRdb to 2017 to 2018). Library creation used RT-PCR. Sequencing was performed on an Illumina HiSeq 2500. TCRdb took the public reads, trimmed them with fastp at Q25, ran MiXCR for clone calling and kept in-frame beta chains. Identical CDR3 protein sequences are pooled into one entry, listed with their most common genes and DNA. Here the sample has about 800,000 distinct CDR3 sequences; 21% occur a single time. The ten largest make up approximately 10% of the sample. Sequences were derived from PBMCs from blood, sampled 5 days after vaccination. Receptor source: a man aged 45 to 65 who received an inactivated influenza vaccine. Donor details come from another sample of the same person, matched by shared clones.

The chain is built from TRBV6-2 or TRBV6-3 and TRBJ1-4, with 10 positions matching TRBD1. Per germline, CDR1 MNHEY and CDR2 SVGEGT. The CDR3 totals 14 residues. V lost 4 bases to trimming and J lost 10 bases; unmatched junction nucleotides: 6. This CDR3 is CASSWGQGIGKLFF. Here the CDR3 DNA reads TGTGCCAGCAGTTGGGGACAGGGGATAGGAAAACTGTTTTTT.

This clonotype was detected many times. V gene TRBV20-1 combines with J gene TRBJ2-1; 9 bases line up with TRBD1. V was clipped by 7 bases and J by 2 bases; unmatched bases: 6. The CDR3 extends over 14 amino acids. CDR1 and CDR2 from the germline V gene are DFQATT and SNEGSKA (reference sequence). CDR3 amino acids: CSVLGQGPYNEQFF. CDR3 sequence (DNA): TGCAGTGTCCTGGGACAGGGTCCCTACAATGAGCAGTTCTTC.

The gene calls are TRBV9 and TRBJ2-7, with D possibly matching TRBD1 (6 bases). Germline CDR1 SGDLS, CDR2 YYNGEE. The CDR3 sequence is 15 residues long. Trimming cost V 3 bases and J 5 bases, with 18 bases left between them. The CDR3 reads CASSAASTGFDEQYF. CDR3 in DNA: TGTGCCAGCAGCGCCGCCTCAACAGGGTTCGACGAGCAGTACTTC.

This clonotype was counted between two and nine times. The chain joins TRBV25-1 to TRBJ2-1; TRBD2 matches at 7 bases. The CDR3 contains 12 residues. The germline V gene encodes CDR1 MGHDK and CDR2 SYGVNS. CDR3 coding DNA: TGTGCGGCGGGAGCGGGCTACAATGAGCAGTTCTTC. Its protein product is CAAGAGYNEQFF. The entire variable domain, with the rest obtained from reference TRBV25-1 and TRBJ2-1, is as follows: EADIYQTPRYLVIGTGKKITLECSQTMGHDKMYWYQQDPGMELHLIHYSYGVNSTEKGDLSSESTVSRIRTEHFPLTLESARPSHTSQYLCAAGAGYNEQFFGPGTRLTVL.

The chain recombines TRBV27 with TRBJ2-1, with 11 positions matching TRBD2. The CDR3 contains 20 residues. CDR1 MNHEY and CDR2 SMNVEV come from the germline V gene (reference sequence). After removal of 0 bases from V and 0 bases from J, the junction contained 10 bases not matched to a gene. The CDR3 sequence is CASSLSSLAGGLSSYNEQFF. The CDR3 nucleotides read TGTGCCAGCAGTTTATCGTCGCTAGCGGGGGGCCTCAGCTCCTACAATGAGCAGTTCTTC.

There are many counts of this clonotype. The chain uses TRBV29-1 and TRBJ2-1; a possible D gene is TRBD2 (5 bases). CDR1 is SQVTM and CDR2 is ANQGSEA in the germline V gene. The CDR3 length is 12 residues. V lost 3 bases and J lost 9, with 12 bases in between. The CDR3 region is CSVEQARGEQFF. CDR3 nucleotides: TGCAGCGTTGAGCAGGCTCGGGGTGAGCAGTTCTTC.

This clonotype was seen repeatedly, ten times or more. The chain is built from TRBV29-1 and TRBJ2-1; D call uncertain. Germline CDR1 is SQVTM and CDR2 is ANQGSEA. V was trimmed by 5 bases and J by 8 bases, leaving 10 bases between them. This CDR3 has 11 amino acids. The CDR3 region has the DNA TGCAGCGTTCAACGTTTGGATGAGCAGTTCTTC. Translating gives CSVQRLDEQFF.

This chain links TRBV10-3 with TRBJ2-7; no firm D call. Trimming removed 3 bases from V and 4 bases from J, with 10 bases in between. The CDR3 has 13 amino acids. In germline, CDR1 is ENHRY, CDR2 SYGVKD. The CDR3 DNA sequence: TGTGCCATCAGTGAATCTACTCCATACGAGCAGTACTTC. This codes for CAISESTPYEQYF.

The genes are TRBV6-2 or TRBV6-3 and TRBJ1-1, with 7 positions matching TRBD1. V lost 7 bases to trimming and J lost 4 bases; unmatched junction nucleotides: 6. The V gene's germline CDR1 is MNHEY and CDR2 SVGEGT. This CDR3 comprises 13 residues. CDR3 sequence: CASNKQGFTEAFF. The DNA of the CDR3 is TGTGCCAGCAATAAACAGGGGTTCACTGAAGCTTTCTTT.

The chain combines TRBV28 with TRBJ2-7, with D perhaps TRBD1 (5 bases). This CDR3 is built from 15 residues. Germline lookup yields CDR1 MDHEN and CDR2 SYDVKM. V was shortened by 3 bases and J by 4 bases, with 16 bases between the two germline ends. The CDR3 nucleotides are TGTGCCAGCAGTTTCCCCCGCCAGGGTAGTTACGAGCAGTACTTC. Translating it yields CASSFPRQGSYEQYF.

The chain couples TRBV20-1 to TRBJ2-7; 10 bases agree with TRBD2. The CDR3 sequence is 14 residues long. After removal of 6 bases from V and 0 bases from J, the junction contained 5 bases not matched to a gene. Per the germline V gene, CDR1 is DFQATT and CDR2 is SNEGSKA (reference sequence). The CDR3 sequence is CSAIAGGSSYEQYF. For the CDR3, the DNA is TGCAGTGCAATAGCGGGGGGAAGCTCCTACGAGCAGTACTTC.

This clonotype has only a few counts. The V call is TRBV25-1, the J call TRBJ2-7; the match to TRBD2 covers 10 bases. V lost 2 bases, J lost 7 bases, and 11 bases stayed unmatched. The V gene's germline CDR1 is MGHDK and CDR2 SYGVNS. The CDR3 loop spans 16 amino acids. The CDR3 loop is CASSERSLAGVGEQYF. The DNA of the CDR3 is TGTGCCAGCAGTGAAAGATCGCTAGCGGGAGTTGGGGAGCAGTACTTC.

The genes are TRBV4-2 and TRBJ2-5; 12 nucleotides agree with TRBD2. V shed 0 bases and J 7 bases; nucleotides not matched to a gene: 9. The CDR3 has 17 amino acids. Germline loops: CDR1 LGHNA, CDR2 YNFKEQ. The DNA for the CDR3 is TGTGCCAGCAGCCAAGATTCCGGACTAGCGGGAATGGTGACCCAGTACTTC. Translation: CASSQDSGLAGMVTQYF.

There are many counts of this clonotype. CDR3 nucleotide sequence: TGCGCCAGCAGCCCCCAGGGTACTGAAGCTTTCTTT. It is translated as CASSPQGTEAFF. The rearrangement uses TRBV5-1 and TRBJ1-1, with a possible D match to TRBD1 (5 bases). The CDR3 has 12 residues. CDR1 SGHRS and CDR2 YFSETQ come from the germline V gene. The V end lost 4 bases, the J end lost 5 bases, and 9 bases lay between the germline ends.

At least ten counts were recorded for this clonotype. The rearrangement links TRBV10-3 to TRBJ2-2; D is unresolved. Germline-derived CDR1 and CDR2 are ENHRY and SYGVKD. This CDR3 is 13 amino acids long. Trimming stripped 4 bases from V and 6 bases from J, with 9 bases between. For the CDR3, the DNA is TGTGCCATCAGTGGCCTCGGATCCGGGGAGCTGTTTTTT. Translated, it gives CAISGLGSGELFF.

This clonotype was seen repeatedly, ten times or more. This chain uses TRBV29-1 with TRBJ2-7; weak D call: TRBD1 (5 bases). Germline CDR1 and CDR2: SQVTM and ANQGSEA. The CDR3 runs 11 residues. Trimming removed 6 bases at V and 3 bases at J, with 9 bases between. In DNA, the CDR3 is TGCAGCGTGAGAGACAGCTACGAGCAGTACTTC. Its protein product is CSVRDSYEQYF.

This clonotype was observed a few times. The chain uses TRBV28 and TRBJ2-7; 8 positions match TRBD1. There are 16 residues in the CDR3. V lost 7 bases to trimming and J lost 2 bases; unmatched junction nucleotides: 13. Germline V lookup: CDR1 MDHEN, CDR2 SYDVKM. The CDR3 nucleotides are TGTGCCAGCAATCCACTGGGACAGGAAGGGACCTACGAGCAGTACTTC. Amino acids: CASNPLGQEGTYEQYF.

This clonotype was found a few times. The chain combines TRBV7-8 with TRBJ2-7; 10 bases map to TRBD1. V trimming: 8 bases; J trimming: 3 bases; junction bases outside the gene matches: 7. This CDR3 contains 14 residues. From germline, CDR1 is SGHVS and CDR2 FQNEAQ. CDR3 protein: CASGPGTGVYEQYF. The CDR3 DNA is TGTGCCAGCGGGCCCGGGACAGGGGTCTACGAGCAGTACTTC.

The J gene is TRBJ1-1, the V gene TRBV20-1; D call uncertain. This CDR3 comprises 12 residues. V lost 6 bases, J lost 1 base, and 9 bases lay in between. CDR1 is DFQATT, CDR2 SNEGSKA, per germline (reference sequence). As DNA, the CDR3 is TGCAGTGCGCAAGACCCGAACACTGAAGCTTTCTTT. Protein product: CSAQDPNTEAFF.

This clonotype was recorded a few times. J is TRBJ2-1 and V is TRBV27; no clear D. The CDR3 is 16 amino acids. Germline V gene data show CDR1 as MNHEY and CDR2 as SMNVEV (reference sequence). V dropped 3 bases and J dropped 1 base, with 13 bases sitting between them. The CDR3 coding sequence is TGTGCCAGCAGTTTCTTTTTAGTGACTTCCTACAATGAGCAGTTCTTC. Its protein is CASSFFLVTSYNEQFF.

This chain connects TRBV18 to TRBJ2-7; D is unresolved. Deletions cut 5 bases from V and 5 bases from J, with 7 bases between. CDR3 length: 11 residues. From germline, CDR1 is KGHSH and CDR2 LQKENI. As DNA, the CDR3 is TGTGCCAGCTCATTTAGGAACGAGCAGTACTTC. It yields the protein CASSFRNEQYF.

The chain joins TRBV24-1 to TRBJ2-7; 7 nucleotides line up with TRBD2. Germline assignment: CDR1 KGHDR and CDR2 SFDVKD. CDR3 length equals 13 residues. The V and J ends lost 7 bases and 2 bases, in that order; junction bases with no gene match: 4. The CDR3 nucleotides are TGTGCCACCAGCCCGAGCGGGACCTACGAGCAGTACTTC. It codes for CATSPSGTYEQYF.

The chain uses TRBV5-5 and TRBJ2-1, with 11 bases lining up with TRBD2. V dropped 3 bases and J dropped 13; count of bases not matched to a gene: 9. Germline-derived CDR1 and CDR2 are SGHKS and YYEKEE (reference sequence). The CDR3 spans 14 residues. In DNA, the CDR3 is TGTGCCAGCAGCTGGGCTAGCGGGGGGACTGATCAGTTCTTC. This encodes CASSWASGGTDQFF.

V and J are TRBV25-1 and TRBJ2-4; no firm D call. This CDR3 is 11 amino acids long. Per the germline V gene, CDR1 is MGHDK and CDR2 is SYGVNS. Trimming removed 3 bases at V and 12 bases at J, with 9 bases between. CDR3 in DNA: TGTGCCAGCAGTGATTTGACGGCTCAGTACTTC. It specifies CASSDLTAQYF.

The table lists this clonotype with a few counts. The chain has TRBV4-3 and TRBJ1-2; no reliable D call. V gave up 2 bases and J gave up 5 bases, with 12 bases separating them. Germline V gene data show CDR1 as LGHNA and CDR2 as YSLEER. This CDR3 comprises 14 residues. The CDR3 region is CASSQQEGGYGYTF. The CDR3 DNA is TGCGCCAGCAGCCAACAGGAGGGTGGTTATGGCTACACCTTC.

The chain combines TRBV6-1 with TRBJ1-2; D possibly corresponds to TRBD1 (5 bases). Per the germline V gene, CDR1 is MNHNS and CDR2 is SASEGT. CDR3 length equals 15 residues. Trimming stripped 5 bases from V and 4 bases from J, with 17 bases between. The CDR3 DNA reads as TGTGCCAGCAGTCAACCTGGCAGGGTACCCTATGGCTACACCTTC. The encoded protein is CASSQPGRVPYGYTF.